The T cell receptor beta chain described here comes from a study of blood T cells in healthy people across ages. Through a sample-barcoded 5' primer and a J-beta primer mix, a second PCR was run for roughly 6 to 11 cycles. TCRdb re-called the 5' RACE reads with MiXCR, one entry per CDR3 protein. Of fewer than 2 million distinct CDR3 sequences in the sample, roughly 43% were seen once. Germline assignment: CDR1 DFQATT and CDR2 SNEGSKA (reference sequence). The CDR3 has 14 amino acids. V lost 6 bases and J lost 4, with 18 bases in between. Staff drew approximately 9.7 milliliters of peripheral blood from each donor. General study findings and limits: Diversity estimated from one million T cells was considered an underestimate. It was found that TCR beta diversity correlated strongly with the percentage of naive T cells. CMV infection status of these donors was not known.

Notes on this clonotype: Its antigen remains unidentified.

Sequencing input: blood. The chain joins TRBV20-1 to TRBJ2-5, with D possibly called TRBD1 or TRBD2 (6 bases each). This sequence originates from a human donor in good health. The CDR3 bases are TGCAGTGCAACCCCCGGGGGCGGAGGAGAGACCCAGTACTTC. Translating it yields CSATPGGGGETQYF.